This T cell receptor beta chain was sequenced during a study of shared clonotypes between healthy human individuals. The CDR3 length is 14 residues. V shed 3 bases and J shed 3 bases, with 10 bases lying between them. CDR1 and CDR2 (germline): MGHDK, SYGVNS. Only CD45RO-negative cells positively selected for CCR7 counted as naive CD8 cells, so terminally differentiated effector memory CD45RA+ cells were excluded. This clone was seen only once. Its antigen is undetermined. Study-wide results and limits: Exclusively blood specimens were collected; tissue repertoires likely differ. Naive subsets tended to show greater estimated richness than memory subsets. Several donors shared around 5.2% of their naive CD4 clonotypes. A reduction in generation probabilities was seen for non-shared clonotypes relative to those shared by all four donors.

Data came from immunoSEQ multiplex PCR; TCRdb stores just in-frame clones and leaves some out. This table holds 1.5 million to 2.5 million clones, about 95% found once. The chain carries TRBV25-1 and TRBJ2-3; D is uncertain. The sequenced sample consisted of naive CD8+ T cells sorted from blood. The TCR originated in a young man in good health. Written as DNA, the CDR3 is TGTGCCAGCAGTGAGATCGGGTGGACAGATACGCAGTATTTT. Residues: CASSEIGWTDTQYF.